There are many counts of the clone carrying this TCR beta chain. Per the germline V gene, CDR1 is SGHRS and CDR2 is YFSETQ. V lost 0 bases and J 7 bases, leaving 14 bases between the germline ends. The CDR3 length is 15 residues. These data come from a study of CD8+CD57+ T cells in acquired aplastic anemia. Study-wide context: The DNA of sorted CD4+ and CD8+ cells averaged roughly 3.2 ug.

Patients chosen for sequencing had CD8+CD57+ cells that had expanded, as shown by flow cytometry. It was genomic DNA that served as the template for profiling TCR beta VDJ and CDR3. TCRdb ran MiXCR on the reads and lists one entry per CDR3 protein. The sample records about 160,000 distinct CDR3 sequences, around 47% being singletons. V usage is TRBV5-1 and J usage is TRBJ2-1; D remains unclear. This receptor was taken from a human donor with aplastic anemia. Sequenced material: sorted CD4+, CD8+, or CD8+CD57+ T cells (not recorded which) from PBMCs. CDR3 in amino acids: CASSLGQSLDNEQFF. The CDR3 nucleotides are TGCGCCAGCAGCTTGGGGCAGAGCTTAGATAATGAGCAGTTCTTC.